This is a list of T cell receptor beta chains from one sample in a study of T cells in localized non-small cell lung cancer. Data came from immunoSEQ multiplex PCR; TCRdb stores just in-frame clones and leaves some out. Of over 900 clones listed, under 35% are singletons. Sequenced material: normal lung tissue next to the tumor, taken before any cancer treatment. Receptors originate from a male donor at least 60 years old with stage II squamous cell lung carcinoma. CDR3s include the opening cysteine and the closing phenylalanine or tryptophan. D genes are given only for firm matches. Size is omitted from some rows. Given values are once, few, many or a class for expanded clones.

j_call clone_size v_call d_call cdr3_nt cdr3_aa
TRBJ2-7 . TRBV14 . TGTGCCAGCAGCCAGTCTCCTGGGGGGTTGCAGTACTTC CASSQSPGGLQYF
TRBJ1-5 . TRBV19 . TGTGCCAGTAGTAGGGACGGCAATCAGCCCCAGCATTTT CASSRDGNQPQHF
TRBJ2-7 . TRBV29-1 . TGCAGCATTGGAAAGGGGTTCTACGAGCAGTACTTC CSIGKGFYEQYF
TRBJ1-1 . TRBV6-8 . TGTGCCAGCTATCGCGGGGGCTCGGCTGAAGCTTTCTTT CASYRGGSAEAFF
TRBJ1-2 . TRBV19 . TGTGCCAGTAGTAGCAACACCGGGAGATCGGTCGGCTACACCTTC CASSSNTGRSVGYTF
TRBJ2-5 . TRBV25-1 . TGTGCCAGCAGTGTCAGGGGCTACCAAGAGACCCAGTACTTC CASSVRGYQETQYF
TRBJ1-1 . TRBV10-2 . TGCGCCAGCAGTTTGGACGGAATGAACACTGAAGCTTTCTTT CASSLDGMNTEAFF
TRBJ1-1 . TRBV28 . TGTGCCAGCAGTTTTTCTGTGAACACTGAAGCTTTCTTT CASSFSVNTEAFF
TRBJ1-2 . TRBV18 . TGTGCCAGCTCACCTCAGAGGGGGGGCTATGGCTACATCTTC CASSPQRGGYGYIF
TRBJ2-1 . TRBV19 TRBD2 TGTGCCAGTCGGTTTAGCGGGAGTGGAAATGAGCAGTTCTTC CASRFSGSGNEQFF
TRBJ1-5 few TRBV28 . TGTGCCAGCAGGCTACAGGCGTTCAATCAGCCCCAGCATTTT CASRLQAFNQPQHF
TRBJ1-2 . TRBV28 . TGTGCCAGCAGTTTAACAGGGCAGGGCTACACCTTC CASSLTGQGYTF
TRBJ2-7 few TRBV6-7 . TGTGCCAGCAGTGTGAGGACCGCTGACCAGGAGCAGTACTTC CASSVRTADQEQYF
TRBJ2-7 . TRBV6-8 TRBD1 TGTGCCAGCAGATCCCGGGACAGCGGCTACGAGCAGTACTTC CASRSRDSGYEQYF
TRBJ2-2 few TRBV19 . TGTGCCAGTACCCCACCAGGTCGGAGCACCGGGGAGCTGTTTTTT CASTPPGRSTGELFF